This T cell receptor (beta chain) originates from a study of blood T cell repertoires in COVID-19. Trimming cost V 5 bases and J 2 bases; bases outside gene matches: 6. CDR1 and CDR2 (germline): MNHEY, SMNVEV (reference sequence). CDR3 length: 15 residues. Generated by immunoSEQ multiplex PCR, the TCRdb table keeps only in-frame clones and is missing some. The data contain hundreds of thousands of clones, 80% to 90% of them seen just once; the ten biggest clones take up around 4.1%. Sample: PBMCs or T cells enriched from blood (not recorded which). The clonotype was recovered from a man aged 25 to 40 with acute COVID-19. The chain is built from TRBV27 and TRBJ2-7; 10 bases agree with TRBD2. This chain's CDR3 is CASSLKTSGPYEQYV. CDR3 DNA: TGTGCCAGCAGTCTGAAGACTAGCGGGCCCTACGAGCAGTACGTC.